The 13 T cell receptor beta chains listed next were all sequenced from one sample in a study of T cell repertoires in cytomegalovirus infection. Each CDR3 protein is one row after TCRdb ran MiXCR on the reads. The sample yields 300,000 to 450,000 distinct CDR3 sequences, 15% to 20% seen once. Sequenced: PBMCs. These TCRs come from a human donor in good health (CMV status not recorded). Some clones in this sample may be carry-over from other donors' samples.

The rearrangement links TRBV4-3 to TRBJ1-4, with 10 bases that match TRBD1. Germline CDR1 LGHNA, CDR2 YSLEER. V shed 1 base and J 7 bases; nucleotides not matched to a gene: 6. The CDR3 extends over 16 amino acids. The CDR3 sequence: CASSQGTRDRGEKLFF. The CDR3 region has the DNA TGCGCCAGCAGCCAAGGGACCAGGGACAGGGGTGAAAAACTGTTTTTT.

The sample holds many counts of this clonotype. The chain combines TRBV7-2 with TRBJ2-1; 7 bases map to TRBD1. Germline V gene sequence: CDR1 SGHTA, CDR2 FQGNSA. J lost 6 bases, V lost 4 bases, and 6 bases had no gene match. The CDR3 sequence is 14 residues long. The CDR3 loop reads CASSYYRGPNEQFF. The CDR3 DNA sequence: TGTGCCAGCAGCTATTACAGGGGCCCCAATGAGCAGTTCTTC.

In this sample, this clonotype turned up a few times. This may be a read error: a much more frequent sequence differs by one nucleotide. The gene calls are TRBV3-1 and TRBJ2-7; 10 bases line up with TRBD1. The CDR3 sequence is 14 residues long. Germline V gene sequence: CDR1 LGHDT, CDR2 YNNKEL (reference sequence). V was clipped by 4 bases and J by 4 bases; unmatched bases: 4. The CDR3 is CASSPGQGRYEQYF. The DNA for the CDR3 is TGTGCCAGCAGCCCGGGACAGGGGCGGTACGAGCAGTACTTC.

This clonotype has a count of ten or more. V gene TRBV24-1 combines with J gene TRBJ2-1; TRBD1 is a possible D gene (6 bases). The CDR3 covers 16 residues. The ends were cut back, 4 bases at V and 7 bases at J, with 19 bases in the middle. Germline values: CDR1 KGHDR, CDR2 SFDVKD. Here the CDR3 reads CATSDPGQPAKNEQFF. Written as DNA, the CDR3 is TGTGCCACCAGTGACCCGGGACAACCTGCGAAAAATGAGCAGTTCTTC.

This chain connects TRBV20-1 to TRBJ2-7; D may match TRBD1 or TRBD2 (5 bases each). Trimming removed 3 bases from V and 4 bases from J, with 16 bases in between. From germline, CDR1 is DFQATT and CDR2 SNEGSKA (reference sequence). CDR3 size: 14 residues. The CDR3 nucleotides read TGCAGTGCTAGCCGGGACGGCCGAGAATACGAGCAGTACTTC. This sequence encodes CSASRDGREYEQYF.

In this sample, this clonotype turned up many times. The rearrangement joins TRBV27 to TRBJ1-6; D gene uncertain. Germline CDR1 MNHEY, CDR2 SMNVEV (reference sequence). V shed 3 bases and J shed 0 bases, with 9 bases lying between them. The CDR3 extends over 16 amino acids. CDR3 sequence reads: CASSFKGFSYNSPLHF. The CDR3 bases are TGTGCCAGCAGTTTCAAGGGTTTCTCCTATAATTCACCCCTCCACTTT.

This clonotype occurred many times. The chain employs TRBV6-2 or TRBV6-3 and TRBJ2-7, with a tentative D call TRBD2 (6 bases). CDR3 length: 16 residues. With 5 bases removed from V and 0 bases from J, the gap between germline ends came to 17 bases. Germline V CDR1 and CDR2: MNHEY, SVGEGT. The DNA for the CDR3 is TGTGCCAGCAGTCGGGGACCCGCGGGGCGCTCCTACGAGCAGTACTTC. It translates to CASSRGPAGRSYEQYF.

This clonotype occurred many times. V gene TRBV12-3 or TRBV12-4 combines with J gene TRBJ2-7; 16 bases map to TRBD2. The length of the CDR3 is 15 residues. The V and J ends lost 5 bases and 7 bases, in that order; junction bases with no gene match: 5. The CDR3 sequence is CASSVGGLAGGEQYF. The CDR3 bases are TGTGCCAGCAGTGTGGGGGGACTAGCGGGAGGGGAGCAGTACTTC.

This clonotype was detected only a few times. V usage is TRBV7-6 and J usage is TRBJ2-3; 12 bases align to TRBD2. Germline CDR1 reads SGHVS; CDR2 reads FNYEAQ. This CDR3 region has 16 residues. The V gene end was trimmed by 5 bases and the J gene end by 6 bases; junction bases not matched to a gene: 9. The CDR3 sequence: CASSASASGRADTQYF. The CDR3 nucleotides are TGTGCCAGCAGCGCCTCGGCTAGCGGGAGGGCTGATACGCAGTATTTT.

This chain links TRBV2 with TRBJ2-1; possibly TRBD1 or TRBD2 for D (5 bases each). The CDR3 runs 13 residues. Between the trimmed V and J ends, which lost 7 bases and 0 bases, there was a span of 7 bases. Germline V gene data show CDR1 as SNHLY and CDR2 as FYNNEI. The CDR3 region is CASMGVSYNEQFF. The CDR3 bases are TGTGCCAGCATGGGGGTCTCCTACAATGAGCAGTTCTTC.

For the CDR3, the DNA is TGCGCCAGCAGATCGCAGCTCAATTCACCCCTCCACTTT. As protein: CASRSQLNSPLHF. The chain combines TRBV10-2 with TRBJ1-6, with no clear D. V was shortened by 6 bases and J by 7 bases, with 10 bases between the two germline ends. The CDR3 contains 13 residues. CDR1 is WSHSY and CDR2 is SAAADI in the germline V gene.

The CDR3 loop reads CASSLIGTGVNTEAFF. In DNA, the CDR3 is TGTGCCAGCAGTTTAATCGGGACAGGGGTGAACACTGAAGCTTTCTTT. The V gene is TRBV28, the J gene TRBJ1-1; TRBD1 aligns across 10 bases. The V gene's germline CDR1 is MDHEN and CDR2 SYDVKM. The CDR3 spans 16 residues. Losses at the gene ends were 2 bases for V and 0 bases for J; bases not matched to a gene: 3.

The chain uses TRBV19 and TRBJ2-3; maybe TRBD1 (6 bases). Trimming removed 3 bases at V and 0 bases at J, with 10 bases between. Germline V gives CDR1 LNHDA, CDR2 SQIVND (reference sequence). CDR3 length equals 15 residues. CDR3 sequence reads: CASSMTGSSTDTQYF. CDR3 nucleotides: TGTGCCAGTAGTATGACAGGTTCTAGCACAGATACGCAGTATTTT.